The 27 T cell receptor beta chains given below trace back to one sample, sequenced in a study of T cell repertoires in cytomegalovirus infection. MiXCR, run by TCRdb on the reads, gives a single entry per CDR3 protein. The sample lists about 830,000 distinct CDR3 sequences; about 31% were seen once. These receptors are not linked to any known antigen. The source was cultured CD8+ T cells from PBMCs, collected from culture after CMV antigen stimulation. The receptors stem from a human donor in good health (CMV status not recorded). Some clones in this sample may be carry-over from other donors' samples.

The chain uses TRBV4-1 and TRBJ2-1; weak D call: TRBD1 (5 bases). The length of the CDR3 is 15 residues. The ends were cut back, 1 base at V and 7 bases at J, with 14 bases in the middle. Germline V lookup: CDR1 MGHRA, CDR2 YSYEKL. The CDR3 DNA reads TGCGCCAGCAGCCAAGTAGTAGCAGGGTGGAATGAGCAGTTCTTC. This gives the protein CASSQVVAGWNEQFF.

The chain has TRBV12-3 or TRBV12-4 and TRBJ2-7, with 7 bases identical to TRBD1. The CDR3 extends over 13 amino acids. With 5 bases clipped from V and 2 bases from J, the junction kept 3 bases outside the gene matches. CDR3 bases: TGTGCCAGCAGTGGGGGACAGCCCTACGAGCAGTACGTC. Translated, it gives CASSGGQPYEQYV.

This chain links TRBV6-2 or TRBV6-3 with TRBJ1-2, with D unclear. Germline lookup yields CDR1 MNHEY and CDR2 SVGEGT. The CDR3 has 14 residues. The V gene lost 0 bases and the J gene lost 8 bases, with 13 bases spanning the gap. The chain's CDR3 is CASSYSSLGVGYTF. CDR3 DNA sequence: TGTGCCAGCAGTTACTCGTCCCTAGGAGTCGGCTACACCTTC.

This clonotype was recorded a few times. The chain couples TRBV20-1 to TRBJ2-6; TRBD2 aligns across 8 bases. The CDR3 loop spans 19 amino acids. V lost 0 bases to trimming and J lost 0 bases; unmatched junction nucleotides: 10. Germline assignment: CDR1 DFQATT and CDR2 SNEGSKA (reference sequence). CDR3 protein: CSARDRSGLGRSGANVLTF. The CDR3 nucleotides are TGCAGTGCTAGAGATCGTTCGGGACTAGGTCGCTCTGGGGCCAACGTCCTGACTTTC.

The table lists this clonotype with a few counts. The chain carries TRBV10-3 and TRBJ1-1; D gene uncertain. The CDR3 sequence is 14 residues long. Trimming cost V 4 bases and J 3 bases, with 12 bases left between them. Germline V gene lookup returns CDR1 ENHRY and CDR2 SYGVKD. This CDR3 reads CAISGVMRDTEAFF. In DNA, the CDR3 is TGTGCCATCAGTGGGGTGATGCGGGACACTGAAGCTTTCTTT.

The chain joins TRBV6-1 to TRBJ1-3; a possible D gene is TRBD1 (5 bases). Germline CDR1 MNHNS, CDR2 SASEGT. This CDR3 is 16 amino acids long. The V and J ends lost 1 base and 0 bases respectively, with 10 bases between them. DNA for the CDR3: TGTGCCAGCAGTGAAGAGGGACCGTCCTCTGGAAACACCATATATTTT. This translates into CASSEEGPSSGNTIYF.

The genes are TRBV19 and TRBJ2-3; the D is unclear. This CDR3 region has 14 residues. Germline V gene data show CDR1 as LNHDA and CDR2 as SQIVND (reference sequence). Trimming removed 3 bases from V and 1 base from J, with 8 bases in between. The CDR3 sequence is CASSIRVGTDTQYF. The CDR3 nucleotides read TGTGCCAGTAGTATTAGGGTCGGCACAGATACGCAGTATTTT.

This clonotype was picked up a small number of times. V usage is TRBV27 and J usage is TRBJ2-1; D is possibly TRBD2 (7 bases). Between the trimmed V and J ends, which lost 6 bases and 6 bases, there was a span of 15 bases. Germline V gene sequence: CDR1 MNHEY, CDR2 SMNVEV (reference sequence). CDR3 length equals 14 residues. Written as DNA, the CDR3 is TGTGCCAGCAGGTGGGGGGGGGCTAGCAATGAGCAGTTCTTC. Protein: CASRWGGASNEQFF.

The CDR3 spells CASTPGTTEAFF. DNA for the CDR3: TGTGCCAGCACTCCAGGGACCACTGAAGCTTTCTTT. V usage is TRBV19 and J usage is TRBJ1-1, with a possible D match to TRBD1 (5 bases). This CDR3 comprises 12 residues. Germline V gene lookup returns CDR1 LNHDA and CDR2 SQIVND (reference sequence). The V end lost 9 bases, the J end lost 4 bases, and 12 bases lay between the germline ends.

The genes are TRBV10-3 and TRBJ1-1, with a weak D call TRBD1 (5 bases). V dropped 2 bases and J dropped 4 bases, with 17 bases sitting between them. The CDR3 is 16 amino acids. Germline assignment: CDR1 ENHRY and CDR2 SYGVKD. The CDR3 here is CAISEKRGARGTEAFF. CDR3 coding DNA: TGTGCCATCAGTGAGAAAAGAGGGGCAAGGGGCACTGAAGCTTTCTTT.

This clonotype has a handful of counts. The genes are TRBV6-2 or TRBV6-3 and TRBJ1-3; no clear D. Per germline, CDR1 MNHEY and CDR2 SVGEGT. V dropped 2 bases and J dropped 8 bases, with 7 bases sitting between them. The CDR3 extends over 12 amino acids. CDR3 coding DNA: TGTGCCAGCAGTTACGTTCGGGACACCATATATTTT. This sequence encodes CASSYVRDTIYF.

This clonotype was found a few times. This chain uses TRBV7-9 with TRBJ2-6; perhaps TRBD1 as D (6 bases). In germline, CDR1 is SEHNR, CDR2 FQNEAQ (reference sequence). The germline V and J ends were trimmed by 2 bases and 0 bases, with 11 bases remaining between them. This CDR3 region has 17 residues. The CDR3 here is CASSLSGQVSGANVLTF. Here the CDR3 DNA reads TGTGCCAGCAGCTTATCGGGACAAGTCTCTGGGGCCAACGTCCTGACTTTC.

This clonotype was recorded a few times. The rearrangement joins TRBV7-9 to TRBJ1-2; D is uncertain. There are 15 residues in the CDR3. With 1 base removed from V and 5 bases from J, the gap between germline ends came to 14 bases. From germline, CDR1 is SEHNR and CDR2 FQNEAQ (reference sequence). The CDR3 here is CASSLGGRTTYGYTF. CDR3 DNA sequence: TGTGCCAGCAGCTTAGGTGGCAGGACCACTTATGGCTACACCTTC.

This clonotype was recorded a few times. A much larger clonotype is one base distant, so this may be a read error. CDR3 sequence: CASVDNEQFF. The CDR3 DNA follows: TGTGCCAGCGTGGACAATGAGCAGTTCTTC. V usage is TRBV28 and J usage is TRBJ2-1, with D hard to call. There are 10 residues in the CDR3. V was clipped by 8 bases and J by 5 bases, with 4 bases between them. Germline V gene data show CDR1 as MDHEN and CDR2 as SYDVKM.

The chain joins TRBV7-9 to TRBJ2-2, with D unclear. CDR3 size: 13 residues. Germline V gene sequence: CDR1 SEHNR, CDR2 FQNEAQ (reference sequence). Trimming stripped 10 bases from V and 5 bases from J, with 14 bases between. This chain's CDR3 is CAKDGVPTGELFF. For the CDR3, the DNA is TGTGCCAAAGACGGAGTACCTACCGGGGAGCTGTTTTTT.

This chain's CDR3 is CSAITFNTEAFF. CDR3 sequence (DNA): TGCAGTGCTATCACTTTTAACACTGAAGCTTTCTTT. This sequence joins TRBV20-1 and TRBJ1-1; D is unclear. This CDR3 is built from 12 residues. Germline CDR1 is DFQATT and CDR2 is SNEGSKA (reference sequence). V was cut by 4 bases and J by 2 bases, with 8 bases left in between.

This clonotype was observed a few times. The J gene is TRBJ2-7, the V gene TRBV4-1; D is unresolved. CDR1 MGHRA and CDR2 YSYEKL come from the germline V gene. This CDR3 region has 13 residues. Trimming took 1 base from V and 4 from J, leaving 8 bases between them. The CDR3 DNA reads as TGCGCCAGCAGCCAAGGCCTCGGGTACGAGCAGTACGTC. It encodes CASSQGLGYEQYV.

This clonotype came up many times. CDR3 nucleotide sequence: TGTGCCAGCAGCTCAATCCCGGGGACAGCCGGTATAGAGACCCAGTACTTC. This encodes CASSSIPGTAGIETQYF. V gene TRBV7-2 combines with J gene TRBJ2-5, with 7 bases that match TRBD1. This CDR3 contains 17 residues. CDR1 SGHTA and CDR2 FQGNSA come from the germline V gene. V was pared by 4 bases and J by 4 bases, with 15 bases of the junction left unmatched.

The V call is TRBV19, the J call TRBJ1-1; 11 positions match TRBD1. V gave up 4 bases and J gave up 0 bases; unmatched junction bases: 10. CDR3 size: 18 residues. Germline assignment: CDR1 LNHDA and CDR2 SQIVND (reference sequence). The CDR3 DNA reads TGTGCCAGTAGTACCAACCGGGACAGGGGGGGAATGAACACTGAAGCTTTCTTT. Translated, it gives CASSTNRDRGGMNTEAFF. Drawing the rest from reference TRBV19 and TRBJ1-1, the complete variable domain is DGGITQSPKYLFRKEGQNVTLSCEQNLNHDAMYWYRQDPGQGLRLIYYSQIVNDFQKGDIAEGYSVSREKKESFPLTVTSAQKNPTAFYLCASSTNRDRGGMNTEAFFGQGTRLTVV.

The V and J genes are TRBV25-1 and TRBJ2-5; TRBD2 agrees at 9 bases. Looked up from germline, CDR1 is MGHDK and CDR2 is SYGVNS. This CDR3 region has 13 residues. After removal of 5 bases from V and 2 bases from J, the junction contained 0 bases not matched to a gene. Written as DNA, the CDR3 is TGTGCCAGCAGTACTAGCGGGCAAGAGACCCAGTACTTC. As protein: CASSTSGQETQYF.

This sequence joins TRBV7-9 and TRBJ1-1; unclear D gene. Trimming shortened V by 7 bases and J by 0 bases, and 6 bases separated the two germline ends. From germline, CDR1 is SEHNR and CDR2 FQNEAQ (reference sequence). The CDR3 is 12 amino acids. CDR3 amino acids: CASITMNTEAFF. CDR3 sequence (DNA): TGTGCCAGCATCACCATGAACACTGAAGCTTTCTTT.

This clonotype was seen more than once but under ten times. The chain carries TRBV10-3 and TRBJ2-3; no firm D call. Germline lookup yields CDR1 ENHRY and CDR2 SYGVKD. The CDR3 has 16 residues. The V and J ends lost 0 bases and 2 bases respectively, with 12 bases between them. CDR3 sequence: CAISESWGYNTDTQYF. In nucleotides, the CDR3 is TGTGCCATCAGTGAGTCGTGGGGATACAACACAGATACGCAGTATTTT.

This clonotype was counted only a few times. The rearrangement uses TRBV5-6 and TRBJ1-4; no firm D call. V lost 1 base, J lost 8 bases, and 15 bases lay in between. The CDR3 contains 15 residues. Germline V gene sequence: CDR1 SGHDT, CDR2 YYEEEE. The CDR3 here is CASSLPSRGNEKLFF. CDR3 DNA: TGTGCCAGCAGCTTGCCTTCCAGAGGGAACGAAAAACTGTTTTTT.

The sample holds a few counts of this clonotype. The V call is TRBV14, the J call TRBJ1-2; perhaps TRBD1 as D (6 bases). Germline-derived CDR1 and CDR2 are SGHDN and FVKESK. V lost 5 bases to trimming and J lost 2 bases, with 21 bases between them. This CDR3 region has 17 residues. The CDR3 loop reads CASSAYRVPSVNYGYTF. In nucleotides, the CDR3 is TGTGCCAGCAGCGCATACAGGGTCCCGAGCGTGAACTATGGCTACACCTTC.

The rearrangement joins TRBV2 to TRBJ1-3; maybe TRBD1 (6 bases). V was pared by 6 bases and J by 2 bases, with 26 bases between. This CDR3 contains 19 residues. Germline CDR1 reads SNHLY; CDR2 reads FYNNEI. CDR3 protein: CASRTTRRDIHRAGNTIYF. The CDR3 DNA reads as TGTGCCAGCAGGACTACCCGCCGGGACATCCATCGAGCTGGAAACACCATATATTTT.

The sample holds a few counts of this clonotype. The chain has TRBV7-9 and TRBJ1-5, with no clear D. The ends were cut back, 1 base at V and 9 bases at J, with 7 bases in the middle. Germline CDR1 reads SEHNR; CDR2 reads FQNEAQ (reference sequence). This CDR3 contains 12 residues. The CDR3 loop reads CASSLGNRPQHF. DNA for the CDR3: TGTGCCAGCAGCTTAGGAAACAGGCCCCAGCATTTT. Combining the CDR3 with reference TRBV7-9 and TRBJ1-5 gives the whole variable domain DTGVSQNPRHKITKRGQNVTFRCDPISEHNRLYWYRQTLGQGPEFLTYFQNEAQLEKSRLLSDRFSAERPKGSFSTLEIQRTEQGDSAMYLCASSLGNRPQHFGDGTRLSIL.

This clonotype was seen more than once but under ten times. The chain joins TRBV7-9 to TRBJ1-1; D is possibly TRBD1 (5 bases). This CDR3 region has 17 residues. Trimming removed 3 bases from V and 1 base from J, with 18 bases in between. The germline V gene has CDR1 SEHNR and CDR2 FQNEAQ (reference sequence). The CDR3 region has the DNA TGTGCCAGCAGCTTCCCCTGGGGGGATAGGGGGAACACTGAAGCTTTCTTT. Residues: CASSFPWGDRGNTEAFF.